The next 26 T cell receptor beta chains were all read from a single sample in a study of T cells in Graves' hyperthyroidism and ophthalmopathy. RNA transcripts provided the source from which TCR beta CDR3 regions were amplified. HTBI primers were employed in a first-round RT-PCR of the TCR CDR3. TCRdb ran MiXCR on the multiplex PCR reads and lists one entry per CDR3 protein. The data show approximately 610,000 distinct CDR3 sequences, with about a sixth seen just once and 15% to 20% held by the top ten. Sequenced: blood. The receptors originated from a woman under 30 with Graves' hyperthyroidism.

This clonotype was found many times. The chain recombines TRBV20-1 with TRBJ2-3; D possibly corresponds to TRBD2 (6 bases). Trimming took 4 bases from V and 4 from J, leaving 18 bases between them. This CDR3 comprises 15 residues. Germline V lookup: CDR1 DFQATT, CDR2 SNEGSKA (reference sequence). The DNA for the CDR3 is TGCAGTGCTACCGGGAGAACTAGCTCCCCAGATACGCAGTATTTT. It translates to CSATGRTSSPDTQYF.

Worth noting for this clonotype: This may be a read error, as it is one base from a much larger clone. The J gene is TRBJ1-2, the V gene TRBV7-6; D unclear. CDR3 length: 15 amino acids. Germline V gene sequence: CDR1 SGHVS, CDR2 FNYEAQ. The CDR3 bases are TGTGCCAGCGGCTTAGAGACGGAAACTAACTATGGCTACACCTTC. Residues: CASGLETETNYGYTF.

CDR3 sequence (DNA): TGCAGCGTTGAAGCCCGGGGGCGTAACACCGGGGAGCTGTTTTTT. Protein sequence: CSVEARGRNTGELFF. The chain carries TRBV29-1 and TRBJ2-2; D may correspond to TRBD1 or TRBD2 (6 bases each). The CDR3 spans 15 residues. Germline V CDR1 and CDR2: SQVTM, ANQGSEA. V was shortened by 1 base and J by 2 bases, with 11 bases between the two germline ends.

This clonotype was counted a few times. The rearrangement uses TRBV14 and TRBJ2-3; 11 bases align to TRBD2. CDR3 length: 17 amino acids. Unmatched junction bases numbered 8, after V lost 5 bases and J lost 1 base. The germline gives CDR1 SGHDN, CDR2 FVKESK. The CDR3 is CASSEQLAGVGTDTQYF. CDR3 sequence (DNA): TGTGCCAGCAGCGAGCAACTAGCGGGAGTTGGCACAGATACGCAGTATTTT.

The chain joins TRBV29-1 to TRBJ1-2; D unclear. The germline gives CDR1 SQVTM, CDR2 ANQGSEA. The CDR3 is 11 residues long. The ends were cut back, 4 bases at V and 5 bases at J, with 8 bases in the middle. CDR3: CSVGFGYGYTF. CDR3 DNA: TGCAGCGTTGGGTTCGGTTATGGCTACACCTTC.

This clonotype was picked up many times. V and J are TRBV20-1 and TRBJ2-7; no clear D. Germline values: CDR1 DFQATT, CDR2 SNEGSKA (reference sequence). V was trimmed by 1 base and J by 3 bases, leaving 25 bases between them. The CDR3 loop spans 18 amino acids. The CDR3 sequence: CSARANLFGVVPNYEQYF. The CDR3 DNA sequence: TGCAGTGCTAGAGCAAATCTCTTTGGTGTGGTACCGAACTACGAGCAGTACTTC.

As to this clonotype: Given a much more abundant clone one base away, this may be a read error. This chain links TRBV6-1 with TRBJ2-5; D is unresolved. The CDR3 has 11 residues. CDR1 and CDR2 from the germline V gene are MNHNS and SASEGT. Trimming stripped 2 bases from V and 5 bases from J, with 3 bases between. CDR3 bases: TGTGCCAGCAGTGAAATGGAGACCCAGTACTTC. This translates into CASSEMETQYF.

The DNA of the CDR3 is TGTGCCAGCAGTCCACTAGGAGGCTATGGCTACACCTTC. It yields the protein CASSPLGGYGYTF. V usage is TRBV6-1 and J usage is TRBJ1-2; unclear D gene. Germline CDR1 reads MNHNS; CDR2 reads SASEGT. V was pared by 5 bases and J by 4 bases, with 11 bases between. The CDR3 spans 13 residues.

CDR3 sequence reads: CASRTSGQIYNEQFF. For the CDR3, the DNA is TGTGCCAGCAGAACCTCGGGACAGATCTACAATGAGCAGTTCTTC. The rearrangement links TRBV28 to TRBJ2-1; 7 positions agree with TRBD1. Trimming cost V 6 bases and J 3 bases; bases outside gene matches: 8. Germline V gene lookup returns CDR1 MDHEN and CDR2 SYDVKM. This CDR3 comprises 15 residues. The whole variable domain, filled in from reference TRBV28 and TRBJ2-1, reads DVKVTQSSRYLVKRTGEKVFLECVQDMDHENMFWYRQDPGLGLRLIYFSYDVKMKEKGDIPEGYSVSREKKERFSLILESASTNQTSMYLCASRTSGQIYNEQFFGPGTRLTVL.

This clonotype has at least ten counts. V gene TRBV7-2 combines with J gene TRBJ2-7; D may correspond to TRBD1 or TRBD2 (5 bases each). V was shortened by 4 bases and J by 2 bases, with 12 bases between the two germline ends. The CDR3 has 14 amino acids. Germline V gene data show CDR1 as SGHTA and CDR2 as FQGNSA. DNA of the CDR3: TGTGCCAGCAGCTGGGGGTTCAACGCCTACGAGCAGTACTTC. This gives the protein CASSWGFNAYEQYF.

The rearrangement links TRBV5-1 to TRBJ1-4; possible D gene TRBD1, 6 bases. Trimming cost V 4 bases and J 0 bases, with 13 bases left between them. The CDR3 has 16 residues. The germline V gene encodes CDR1 SGHRS and CDR2 YFSETQ. The CDR3 DNA reads as TGCGCCAGCAGCAGAACCGGGACATCAACTAATGAAAAACTGTTTTTT. Encoded protein: CASSRTGTSTNEKLFF.

This clonotype was recorded many times. V and J are TRBV18 and TRBJ2-3, with TRBD1 matching over 9 bases. The V segment lost 4 bases and the J segment 5 bases; nucleotides outside the gene matches: 4. Germline CDR1 is KGHSH and CDR2 is LQKENI. CDR3 size: 14 residues. This CDR3 reads CASSHRQGGDTQYF. The CDR3 DNA is TGTGCCAGCTCACACCGACAGGGGGGAGATACGCAGTATTTT. The whole variable domain, filled in from reference TRBV18 and TRBJ2-3, reads NAGVMQNPRHLVRRRGQEARLRCSPMKGHSHVYWYRQLPEEGLKFMVYLQKENIIDESGMPKERFSAEFPKEGPSILRIQQVVRGDSAAYFCASSHRQGGDTQYFGPGTRLTVL.

This clonotype was picked up a small number of times. V and J are TRBV13 and TRBJ2-3, with D tentatively TRBD2 (5 bases). This CDR3 is 15 amino acids long. CDR1 PRHDT and CDR2 FYEKMQ come from the germline V gene (reference sequence). The CDR3 spells CAAATRSPVADTQYF. The CDR3 DNA sequence: TGTGCAGCCGCTACTAGAAGCCCAGTTGCGGATACGCAGTATTTT.

This clonotype has ten or more counts. The genes are TRBV15 and TRBJ1-2; D is uncertain. The CDR3 extends over 16 amino acids. CDR1 and CDR2 (germline): LNHNV, YYDKDF (reference sequence). V shed 3 bases and J shed 3 bases, with 17 bases lying between them. The CDR3 DNA reads as TGTGCCACCAGCAGGTACCCGGTGAGGGAGGACTATGGCTACACCTTC. The encoded protein is CATSRYPVREDYGYTF.

There are a few counts of this clonotype. The V call is TRBV25-1, the J call TRBJ1-2, with D possibly TRBD1 on 5 matching bases. Germline-derived CDR1 and CDR2 are MGHDK and SYGVNS. V lost 1 base, J lost 5 bases, and 11 bases lay in between. The CDR3 runs 14 residues. The DNA of the CDR3 is TGTGCCAGCAGTGAATCGTTTGGGGGTTATGGCTACACCTTC. It yields the protein CASSESFGGYGYTF.

The chain links TRBV29-1 to TRBJ2-1; 9 nucleotides line up with TRBD2. V lost 6 bases and J lost 5; bases outside the gene matches: 11. Per the germline V gene, CDR1 is SQVTM and CDR2 is ANQGSEA. The CDR3 is made up of 15 amino acids. The CDR3 is CSVATSGLRDNEQFF. The CDR3 DNA reads TGCAGCGTCGCGACTAGCGGACTTCGGGACAATGAGCAGTTCTTC.

This clonotype was found once. This could be a read error, since a much larger clone is one nucleotide away. This sequence joins TRBV15 and TRBJ2-5, with D maybe TRBD1 (6 bases). V was clipped by 3 bases and J by 0 bases, with 17 bases between them. Germline CDR1 is LNHNV and CDR2 is YYDKDF (reference sequence). The CDR3 is made up of 17 amino acids. The DNA for the CDR3 is TGTGCCACCAGCAGCTACCCGAGGGGGAAGTACCAAGAGACCCAGTACTTC. Its protein is CATSSYPRGKYQETQYF.

In its sample, this clonotype was seen once. V gene TRBV19 combines with J gene TRBJ1-2, with D tentatively TRBD1 (5 bases). The CDR3 is 13 residues long. V was cut by 8 bases and J by 4 bases, with 14 bases left in between. The V gene's germline CDR1 is LNHDA and CDR2 SQIVND (reference sequence). The CDR3 sequence is CASLQGGGYGYTF. The CDR3, as DNA: TGTGCCAGTCTGCAGGGCGGGGGCTATGGCTACACCTTC. The full variable domain, rest sourced from reference TRBV19 and TRBJ1-2, is DGGITQSPKYLFRKEGQNVTLSCEQNLNHDAMYWYRQDPGQGLRLIYYSQIVNDFQKGDIAEGYSVSREKKESFPLTVTSAQKNPTAFYLCASLQGGGYGYTFGSGTRLTVV.

V is TRBV9 and J is TRBJ1-6; 8 bases fit TRBD1. This CDR3 contains 20 residues. Unmatched junction bases numbered 22, after V lost 4 bases and J lost 7 bases. The V gene's germline CDR1 is SGDLS and CDR2 YYNGEE. The DNA of the CDR3 is TGTGCCAGCAGCCCCCGGACAGGGCGGATTCCAAATGAGTCGAATTCACCCCTCCACTTT. Translation: CASSPRTGRIPNESNSPLHF.

There are a few counts of this clonotype. The V call is TRBV6-4, the J call TRBJ1-1; D unresolved. The V gene's germline CDR1 is MRHNA and CDR2 SNTAGT. Trimming took 4 bases from V and 4 from J, leaving 13 bases between them. The CDR3 sequence is 14 residues long. CDR3 residues: CASSAEGISTEAFF. The CDR3 DNA reads as TGTGCCAGCAGTGCAGAAGGGATTAGCACTGAAGCTTTCTTT.

This clonotype was counted a few times. The V call is TRBV5-1, the J call TRBJ1-2, with unresolved D. The CDR3 contains 17 residues. The germline V gene has CDR1 SGHRS and CDR2 YFSETQ. V was clipped by 0 bases and J by 1 base, with 16 bases between them. CDR3: CASSLGERASLNYGYTF. The CDR3 DNA follows: TGCGCCAGCAGCTTGGGTGAGCGGGCCTCGCTTAACTATGGCTACACCTTC.

This clonotype was seen at least ten times. The rearrangement uses TRBV12-3 or TRBV12-4 and TRBJ2-2, with 8 bases identical to TRBD2. The trim removed 3 bases at V and 4 bases at J, leaving 10 bases unmatched. This CDR3 contains 17 residues. The CDR3 nucleotides are TGTGCCAGCAGTTTGGTGGCGGGGGGCGTCGTCACCGGGGAGCTGTTTTTT. Its protein is CASSLVAGGVVTGELFF.

The V and J genes are TRBV6-1 and TRBJ2-7, with 10 bases that match TRBD1. Germline V gene lookup returns CDR1 MNHNS and CDR2 SASEGT. The CDR3 is 14 residues long. Germline trimming cut 6 bases from V and 6 bases from J; bases unmatched to any gene: 8. This CDR3 is CASRDRGLQGEQYF. The CDR3 DNA reads as TGTGCCAGCAGAGACAGGGGGCTTCAAGGCGAGCAGTACTTC.

This clonotype was recorded at least ten times. This chain joins TRBV6-1 and TRBJ2-1, with 9 positions matching TRBD2. CDR3 length: 15 residues. Trimming at V came to 5 bases and at J to 7 bases, leaving 9 bases not matched to a gene. The germline CDR1 and CDR2 sequences are MNHNS and SASEGT. CDR3 DNA sequence: TGTGCCAGCAGTTCCGAACTAGCGGGCGCAAATGAGCAGTTCTTC. Translated: CASSSELAGANEQFF.

Notes on this clonotype: This may be a read error: a much more frequent sequence differs by one nucleotide. The chain joins TRBV20-1 to TRBJ2-3; D possibly corresponds to TRBD2 (6 bases). The germline gives CDR1 DFQATT, CDR2 SNEGSKA (reference sequence). Trimming stripped 0 bases from V and 2 bases from J, with 27 bases between. The CDR3 runs to 20 residues. The DNA for the CDR3 is TGCAGTGCTAGAGAAGACTTCGGGACTGGCTCACTGGAACCCACAGATACGCAGTATTTT. It encodes CSAREDFGTGSLEPTDTQYF.

The table lists this clonotype with many counts. This chain connects TRBV3-1 to TRBJ1-5, with unresolved D. There are 13 residues in the CDR3. V shed 1 base and J shed 5 bases, with 6 bases lying between them. Germline V gene data show CDR1 as LGHDT and CDR2 as YNNKEL (reference sequence). CDR3 DNA sequence: TGTGCCAGCAGCCAAGGTCCGGATCAGCCCCAGCATTTT. Encoded protein: CASSQGPDQPQHF.